This T cell receptor beta chain was profiled in a study of Graves' ophthalmopathy and Graves' hyperthyroidism. A duration under 3 months, NOSPECS ≥4, CAS ≥3 and moderate-to-severe activity characterized the donors with ophthalmopathy. This clonotype was observed at least ten times. RNA transcripts yielded amplified TCR beta CDR3 regions. Amplification began with first-round RT-PCR using HTBI primers, then second-round multiplex PCR was performed. TCRdb reanalysed the multiplex PCR reads using MiXCR and keeps one entry per CDR3 protein. Seen here are around 170,000 distinct CDR3 sequences, around two fifths observed once, and the top ten hold around 5.5%. In germline, CDR1 is KGHDR, CDR2 SFDVKD. V was trimmed by 10 bases and J by 4 bases, leaving 18 bases between them. The CDR3 has 15 residues.

The sequence was collected from a woman in her thirties or forties with Graves' ophthalmopathy. The chain joins TRBV24-1 to TRBJ2-2; D might be TRBD1 (7 bases). Sequences were obtained from peripheral blood. The CDR3 reads CATEGQNLGTGELFF. Here the CDR3 DNA reads TGTGCCACGGAGGGACAGAACCTAGGCACCGGGGAGCTGTTTTTT.